This TCR beta chain was recorded in a study of CD8 T cells in Susac syndrome. V lost 0 bases, J lost 4 bases, and 10 bases lay in between. Germline V gene lookup returns CDR1 SGHRS and CDR2 YFSETQ. This CDR3 is 14 amino acids long. RNA was extracted with the RNeasy kit, and a quantity of roughly 0.5 to 1 ug was reverse transcribed using random hexamers. From the immunoSEQ multiplex PCR reads, TCRdb called clonotypes with MiXCR, one entry per CDR3 protein. The sample shows around 130,000 distinct CDR3 sequences, roughly 94% of them seen only once. V is TRBV5-1 and J is TRBJ1-1, with D hard to call. Input material: CD4+ T cells from PBMCs. The TCR comes from a human donor with multiple sclerosis. The CDR3 DNA reads as TGCGCCAGCAGCTTGGCTGCGGGCAGCACTGAAGCTTTCTTT. Translated, it gives CASSLAAGSTEAFF.